Listed here are 20 T cell receptor beta chains from one sample, sequenced in a study of regulatory dendritic cells for organ transplantation. Sequenced by immunoSEQ multiplex PCR; TCRdb stores in-frame clones only, minus some. The table has fewer than 40,000 clones, approximately 90% seen once. Sequencing was done on a sample of naive CD8+ T cells from blood. Sample subset: CD45RA+ naive T cells. The receptors derive from a human donor in good health.

The J gene is TRBJ1-4, the V gene TRBV9; possible D gene TRBD1, 6 bases. V lost 3 bases to trimming and J lost 5 bases, with 11 bases between them. The CDR3 spans 14 residues. Germline V CDR1 and CDR2: SGDLS, YYNGEE. The CDR3 bases are TGTGCCAGCAGCGAAGGGACATTCAATGAAAAACTGTTTTTT. Amino acids: CASSEGTFNEKLFF.

The rearrangement uses TRBV7-6 and TRBJ1-1; D is unresolved. Germline V gives CDR1 SGHVS, CDR2 FNYEAQ. The CDR3 consists of 12 residues. The V end was cut by 1 base, the J end by 8 bases, with 8 bases between. CDR3 residues: CASSLGPGEAFF. Here the CDR3 DNA reads TGTGCCAGCAGCTTAGGTCCGGGAGAAGCTTTCTTT.

The genes are TRBV30 and TRBJ2-1; 13 bases align to TRBD2. This CDR3 has 16 residues. From germline, CDR1 is GTSNPN and CDR2 SVGIG (reference sequence). V was clipped by 5 bases and J by 1 base; unmatched bases: 5. The DNA for the CDR3 is TGTGCCTGGGAGACGGGACTAGCGGGATCCTACAATGAGCAGTTCTTC. Translating gives CAWETGLAGSYNEQFF.

This clone appeared a single time. The rearrangement links TRBV6-5 to TRBJ1-3; 10 bases fit TRBD1. Germline CDR1 MNHEY, CDR2 SVGAGI. After removal of 2 bases from V and 7 bases from J, the junction contained 5 bases not matched to a gene. This CDR3 comprises 15 residues. In DNA form, the CDR3 reads TGTGCCAGCAGTTACGGGACAGGGGTTTCGAACACCATATATTTT. This translates into CASSYGTGVSNTIYF.

The rearrangement joins TRBV7-9 to TRBJ2-7; 8 nucleotides line up with TRBD2. The germline CDR1 and CDR2 sequences are SEHNR and FQNEAQ (reference sequence). The ends lost 5 bases at V and 2 bases at J; junction bases unmatched: 8. This CDR3 comprises 15 residues. Written as DNA, the CDR3 is TGTGCCAGCAGCGGACCGAAGACTAGCGCCTACGAGCAGTACTTC. It translates to CASSGPKTSAYEQYF. Full variable domain (missing parts from reference TRBV7-9 and TRBJ2-7): DTGVSQNPRHKITKRGQNVTFRCDPISEHNRLYWYRQTLGQGPEFLTYFQNEAQLEKSRLLSDRFSAERPKGSFSTLEIQRTEQGDSAMYLCASSGPKTSAYEQYFGPGTRLTVT.

The rearrangement uses TRBV7-9 and TRBJ2-1, with 10 bases aligning to TRBD1. J gave up 7 bases and V 5 bases, and 8 bases lay outside the gene matches. The length of the CDR3 is 15 residues. Germline CDR1 SEHNR, CDR2 FQNEAQ (reference sequence). The CDR3 is CASSPRQGALNEQFF. CDR3 nucleotides: TGTGCCAGCAGCCCTCGACAGGGGGCGTTGAATGAGCAGTTCTTC.

The chain joins TRBV9 to TRBJ2-1; TRBD2 matches at 11 bases. J was trimmed by 12 bases and V by 1 base; bases with no gene match: 9. Germline V gene sequence: CDR1 SGDLS, CDR2 YYNGEE. The length of the CDR3 is 15 residues. The CDR3 loop reads CASSVSGTSGWGQFF. The CDR3 nucleotides read TGTGCCAGCAGCGTATCAGGGACTAGCGGTTGGGGGCAGTTCTTC. The whole variable domain, filled in from reference TRBV9 and TRBJ2-1, reads DSGVTQTPKHLITATGQRVTLRCSPRSGDLSVYWYQQSLDQGLQFLIQYYNGEERAKGNILERFSAQQFPDLHSELNLSSLELGDSALYFCASSVSGTSGWGQFFGPGTRLTVL.

The chain is built from TRBV11-1 and TRBJ1-1; D is undetermined. The CDR3 covers 15 residues. Trimming took 1 base from V and 5 from J, leaving 14 bases between them. CDR1 is SGHAT, CDR2 FQDESV, per germline (reference sequence). CDR3 sequence (DNA): TGTGCCAGCAGCTTAGATGGCGCCGGGTGGACTGAAGCTTTCTTT. This codes for CASSLDGAGWTEAFF.

With regard to this clone: One end of the junction varies from germline; a read error may be responsible. The CDR3 nucleotides are TGTGCTAGCAGCTTAAGCGCAGGGGTAGGTGAGCAGTTCTTC. Protein: CASSLSAGVGEQFF. This sequence joins TRBV7-7 and TRBJ2-1; TRBD1 might be the D (6 bases). Germline-derived CDR1 and CDR2 are SSHAT and FNYEAQ (reference sequence). This CDR3 is built from 14 residues.

This chain connects TRBV27 to TRBJ2-1; tentatively, D is TRBD2 (6 bases). The length of the CDR3 is 12 residues. The V end was cut by 5 bases, the J end by 10 bases, with 12 bases between. Germline CDR1 and CDR2: MNHEY and SMNVEV (reference sequence). The chain's CDR3 is CASSAGGLEQFF. In DNA, the CDR3 is TGTGCCAGCAGTGCCGGAGGGCTCGAGCAGTTCTTC.

The J gene is TRBJ1-1, the V gene TRBV2; TRBD1 is a possible D gene (5 bases). Germline assignment: CDR1 SNHLY and CDR2 FYNNEI. V dropped 10 bases and J dropped 3 bases, with 15 bases sitting between them. The CDR3 has 13 amino acids. The CDR3 nucleotides are TGTGCCACCAGCATTGGGGGAGACACTGAAGCTTTCTTT. It translates to CATSIGGDTEAFF.

The J gene is TRBJ1-5, the V gene TRBV27; D perhaps matches TRBD1 (5 bases). The V gene's germline CDR1 is MNHEY and CDR2 SMNVEV (reference sequence). The CDR3 consists of 15 residues. V was cut by 2 bases and J by 6 bases, with 14 bases left in between. In DNA, the CDR3 is TGTGCCAGCAGTTTAGTTGGTTACGGGGGTCAGCCCCAGCATTTT. It specifies CASSLVGYGGQPQHF.

In nucleotides, the CDR3 is TGTGCCAGCAGTTTAAAAGGCTATTACCAAGAGACCCAGTACTTC. Translated: CASSLKGYYQETQYF. The chain couples TRBV27 to TRBJ2-5, with D uncertain. V dropped 2 bases and J dropped 0 bases, with 10 bases sitting between them. The V gene's germline CDR1 is MNHEY and CDR2 SMNVEV (reference sequence). This CDR3 is built from 15 residues.

The chain recombines TRBV27 with TRBJ1-4; no reliable D call. V was cut by 5 bases and J by 1 base, with 5 bases left in between. Germline CDR1 MNHEY, CDR2 SMNVEV (reference sequence). The CDR3 has 13 residues. The CDR3 DNA reads TGTGCCAGCAGTCAGCAAACTAATGAAAAACTGTTTTTT. Protein product: CASSQQTNEKLFF.

This rearrangement joins TRBV23-1 to TRBJ1-2; D might be TRBD1 (5 bases). TRBV23-1 is an ORF, with its function uncertain. The CDR3 sequence is 12 residues long. V was trimmed by 9 bases and J by 7 bases, leaving 15 bases between them. The CDR3 reads CARAGKDRGYTF. The CDR3 DNA reads as TGCGCCAGGGCAGGGAAGGACCGTGGCTACACCTTC.

J is TRBJ1-2 and V is TRBV15; D might be TRBD1 (5 bases). The germline V gene has CDR1 LNHNV and CDR2 YYDKDF (reference sequence). The CDR3 runs to 17 residues. Trimming took 3 bases from V and 1 from J, leaving 18 bases between them. CDR3 residues: CATSSRDGGSLNYGYTF. As DNA, the CDR3 is TGTGCCACCAGCAGCCGGGACGGGGGGTCCCTTAACTATGGCTACACCTTC.

The CDR3 sequence is CASMGLSYNEQFF. DNA for the CDR3: TGTGCCAGCATGGGACTATCCTACAATGAGCAGTTCTTC. The chain joins TRBV11-2 to TRBJ2-1; 7 bases match TRBD2. Trimming at V came to 7 bases and at J to 1 base, leaving 1 base not matched to a gene. This CDR3 has 13 residues. Germline lookup yields CDR1 SGHAT and CDR2 FQNNGV.

The chain is built from TRBV6-5 and TRBJ2-5; possibly TRBD1 or TRBD2 for D (5 bases each). Trimming cost V 5 bases and J 1 base, with 14 bases left between them. CDR1 and CDR2 (germline): MNHEY, SVGAGI. CDR3 length: 15 residues. This chain's CDR3 is CASSHPPGTQETQYF. Here the CDR3 DNA reads TGTGCCAGCAGTCACCCCCCCGGGACCCAAGAGACCCAGTACTTC.

The genes are TRBV9 and TRBJ1-3; D is unclear. The germline V gene has CDR1 SGDLS and CDR2 YYNGEE. The V end lost 5 bases, the J end lost 2 bases, and 2 bases lay between the germline ends. This CDR3 is built from 11 residues. The CDR3 bases are TGTGCCAGCAGTACTGGAAACACCATATATTTT. This encodes CASSTGNTIYF.

The genes are TRBV11-2 and TRBJ2-1; 9 positions match TRBD1. V lost 5 bases and J lost 9; bases outside the gene matches: 11. Germline lookup yields CDR1 SGHAT and CDR2 FQNNGV. The CDR3 spans 15 residues. In nucleotides, the CDR3 is TGTGCCAGCAGCCCACGACGGACAGGGGAGGCTGAGCAGTTCTTC. Translating gives CASSPRRTGEAEQFF.